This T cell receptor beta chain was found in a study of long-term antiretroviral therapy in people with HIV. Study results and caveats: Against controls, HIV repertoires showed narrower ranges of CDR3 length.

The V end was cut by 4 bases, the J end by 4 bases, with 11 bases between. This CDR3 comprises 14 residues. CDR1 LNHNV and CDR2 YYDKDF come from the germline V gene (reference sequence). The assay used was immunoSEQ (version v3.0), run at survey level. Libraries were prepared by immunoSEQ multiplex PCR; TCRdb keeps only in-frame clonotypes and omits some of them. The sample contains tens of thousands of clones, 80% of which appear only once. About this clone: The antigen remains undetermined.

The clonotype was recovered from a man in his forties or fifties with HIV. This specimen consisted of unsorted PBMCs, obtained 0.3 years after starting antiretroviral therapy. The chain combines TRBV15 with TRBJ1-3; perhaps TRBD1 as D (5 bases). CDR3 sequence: CATSTGGTGNTIYF. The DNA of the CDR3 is TGTGCCACCAGCACCGGGGGAACAGGAAACACCATATATTTT.